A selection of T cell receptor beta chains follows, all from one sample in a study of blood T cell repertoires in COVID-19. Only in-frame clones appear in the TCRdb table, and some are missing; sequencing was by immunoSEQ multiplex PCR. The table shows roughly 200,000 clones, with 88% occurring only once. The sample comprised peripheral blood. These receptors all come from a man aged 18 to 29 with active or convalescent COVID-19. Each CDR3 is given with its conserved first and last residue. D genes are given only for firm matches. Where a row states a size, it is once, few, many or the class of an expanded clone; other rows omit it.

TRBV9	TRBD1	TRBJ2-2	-	CASSAMTGGHGELFF	TGTGCCAGCAGCGCGATGACAGGGGGACACGGGGAGCTGTTTTTT
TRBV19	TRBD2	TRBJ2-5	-	CASSIKGLVGETQYF	TGTGCCAGTAGTATCAAGGGACTAGTTGGAGAGACCCAGTACTTC
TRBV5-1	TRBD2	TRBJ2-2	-	CASTRAGGASFGELFF	TGCGCCAGCACCCGCGCGGGGGGGGCCTCTTTCGGGGAGCTGTTTTTT
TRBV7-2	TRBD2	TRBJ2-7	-	CASSLAGGSFDEQYF	TGTGCCAGCAGCTTAGCCGGGGGGTCGTTCGACGAGCAGTACTTC
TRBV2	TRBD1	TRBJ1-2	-	CASSPGQGRRHGYTF	TGTGCCAGCAGCCCTGGACAGGGAAGGAGGCATGGCTACACCTTC
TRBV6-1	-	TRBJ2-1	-	CASSEKAGRMSYNEQFF	TGTGCCAGCAGTGAAAAGGCGGGCAGAATGAGTTACAATGAGCAGTTCTTC
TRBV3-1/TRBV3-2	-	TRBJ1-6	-	CASRRGRSPLHF	TGTGCCAGCAGACGAGGCCGGTCACCCCTCCACTTT
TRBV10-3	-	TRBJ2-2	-	CAIRTGRVTGELFF	TGTGCCATCAGAACAGGGAGGGTGACCGGGGAGCTGTTTTTT
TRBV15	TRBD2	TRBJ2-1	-	CATSRDPSGVDEQFF	TGTGCCACCAGCAGAGATCCCAGCGGGGTCGATGAGCAGTTCTTC
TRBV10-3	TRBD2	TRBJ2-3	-	CAISESQAGGRATDTQYF	TGTGCCATCAGTGAGTCGCAGGCTGGCGGGAGGGCGACAGATACGCAGTATTTT
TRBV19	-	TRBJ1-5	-	CASSPGINQPQHF	TGTGCCAGTAGTCCAGGGATCAATCAGCCCCAGCATTTT
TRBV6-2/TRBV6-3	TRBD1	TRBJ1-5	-	CASSDHRGGGNQPQHF	TGTGCCAGCAGTGATCACAGGGGCGGTGGCAATCAGCCCCAGCATTTT
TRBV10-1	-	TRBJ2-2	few	CASSESVGDGELFF	TGCGCCAGCAGTGAGTCTGTAGGGGACGGGGAGCTGTTTTTT
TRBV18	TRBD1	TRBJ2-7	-	CASSQGTGYEQYF	TGTGCCAGCTCACAGGGGACAGGCTACGAGCAGTACTTC
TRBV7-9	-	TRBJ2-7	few	CASSIQGYEQYF	TGTGCCAGCAGCATACAGGGATACGAGCAGTACTTC
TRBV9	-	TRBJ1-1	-	CASSSTGMNTEAFF	TGTGCCAGCAGCAGCACAGGGATGAACACTGAAGCTTTCTTT
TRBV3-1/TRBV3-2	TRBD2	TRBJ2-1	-	CASSQVPSGSANEQFF	TGTGCCAGCAGCCAAGTTCCCAGCGGGAGCGCCAATGAGCAGTTCTTC
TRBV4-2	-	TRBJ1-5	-	CASSQDHSPMGNQPQHF	TGTGCCAGCAGCCAAGATCACAGTCCGATGGGCAATCAGCCCCAGCATTTT
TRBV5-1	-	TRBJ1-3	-	CASSSSTFIAGNTIYF	TGCGCCAGCAGCTCCTCAACTTTTATTGCGGGAAACACCATATATTTT
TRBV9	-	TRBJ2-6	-	CASSVADRFRYSGANVLTF	TGTGCCAGCAGCGTAGCCGACAGGTTTCGGTACTCTGGGGCCAACGTCCTGACTTTC
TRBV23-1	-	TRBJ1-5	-	CASSPGGNQPQHF	TGCGCCAGCTCCCCGGGTGGCAATCAGCCCCAGCATTTT
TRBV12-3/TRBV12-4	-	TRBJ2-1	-	CASTTSPVQQFF	TGTGCCAGCACAACTTCCCCGGTACAGCAGTTCTTC
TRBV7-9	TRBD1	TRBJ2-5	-	CAISQGQGRETQYF	TGTGCCATCTCACAGGGGCAGGGGAGAGAGACCCAGTACTTC
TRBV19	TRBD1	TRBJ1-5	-	CASSVTGGNQPQHF	TGTGCCAGTAGTGTAACAGGGGGCAATCAGCCCCAGCATTTT
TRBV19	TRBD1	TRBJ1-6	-	CASIGTGNNSPLHF	TGTGCCAGTATCGGGACAGGGAATAATTCACCCCTCCACTTT
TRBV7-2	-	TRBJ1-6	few	CASSLDGNSPLHF	TGTGCCAGCAGCTTAGACGGGAATTCACCCCTCCACTTT
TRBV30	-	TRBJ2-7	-	CAWSVVAGTYEQYF	TGTGCCTGGAGTGTCGTGGCGGGAACCTACGAGCAGTACTTC
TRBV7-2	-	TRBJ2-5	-	CASRQAGAGETQYF	TGTGCCAGCCGTCAGGCAGGGGCTGGCGAGACCCAGTACTTC
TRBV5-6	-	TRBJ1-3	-	CASSTKDSRRNTIYF	TGTGCCAGCAGCACCAAAGACAGTAGGAGAAACACCATATATTTT
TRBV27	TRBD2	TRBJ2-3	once	CASSLAGVALNTQYF	TGTGCCAGCAGTTTAGCGGGAGTCGCCCTAAATACGCAGTATTTT
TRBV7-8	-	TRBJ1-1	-	CASSLVSRITLNTEAFF	TGTGCCAGCAGCTTAGTGTCCAGGATAACATTGAACACTGAAGCTTTCTTT
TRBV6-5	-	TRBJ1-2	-	CASSYVPHLGYTF	TGTGCCAGCAGTTACGTGCCCCATCTAGGCTACACCTTC
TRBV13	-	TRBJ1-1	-	CASSYRVGTEAFF	TGTGCCAGCAGTTACAGGGTTGGCACTGAAGCTTTCTTT
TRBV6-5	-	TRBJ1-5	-	CASSPRGGDQPQHF	TGTGCCAGCAGTCCCCGGGGTGGTGACCAGCCCCAGCATTTT
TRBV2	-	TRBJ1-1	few	CASSGQGRNTEAFF	TGTGCCAGCAGTGGTCAGGGAAGGAACACTGAAGCTTTCTTT
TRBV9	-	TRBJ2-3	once	CASSVSLATDTQYF	TGTGCCAGCAGCGTAAGTCTAGCCACAGATACGCAGTATTTT
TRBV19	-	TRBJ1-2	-	CASSPQMSTVSYGYTF	TGTGCCAGTAGTCCACAGATGTCAACCGTCAGCTATGGCTACACCTTC
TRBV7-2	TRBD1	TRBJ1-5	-	CASSFRQGAGQPQHF	TGTGCCAGCAGCTTCAGACAGGGGGCTGGTCAGCCCCAGCATTTT
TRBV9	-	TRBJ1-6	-	CASSLEGVGDSPLHF	TGTGCCAGCAGCTTAGAAGGGGTTGGGGATTCACCCCTCCACTTT
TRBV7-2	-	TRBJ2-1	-	CASSSGQKQFF	TGTGCCAGCAGCTCAGGACAGAAGCAGTTCTTC
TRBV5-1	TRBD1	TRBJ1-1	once	CASSPGQGRNTEAFF	TGCGCCAGCAGCCCGGGACAGGGAAGGAACACTGAAGCTTTCTTT
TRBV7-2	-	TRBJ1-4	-	CASSQYNNEKLFF	TGTGCCAGCAGCCAATACAACAATGAAAAACTGTTTTTT
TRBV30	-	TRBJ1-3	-	CAWRTGNTGNTIYF	TGTGCCTGGAGGACAGGTAACACTGGAAACACCATATATTTT
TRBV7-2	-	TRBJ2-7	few	CASSFSHPGSLASFEQYF	TGTGCCAGCAGCTTTAGCCACCCCGGTAGTCTAGCGAGTTTCGAGCAGTACTTC
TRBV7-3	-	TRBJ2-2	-	CASSTSTGSTGELFF	TGTGCCAGCAGCACCTCGACAGGATCCACCGGGGAGCTGTTTTTT
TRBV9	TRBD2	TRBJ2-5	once	CASNQAGGGQETQYF	TGTGCCAGCAACCAAGCGGGAGGGGGACAAGAGACCCAGTACTTC
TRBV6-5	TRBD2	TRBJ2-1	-	CASSRGDPYNEQFF	TGTGCCAGCAGTCGGGGGGACCCCTACAATGAGCAGTTCTTC
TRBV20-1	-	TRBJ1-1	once	CSASLSGSEAFF	TGCAGTGCTAGTCTGTCGGGGAGTGAAGCTTTCTTT
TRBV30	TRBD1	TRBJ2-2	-	CAWSRGTGANTGELFF	TGTGCCTGGAGTCGTGGGACAGGAGCGAACACCGGGGAGCTGTTTTTT